This T cell receptor beta chain was sequenced for a study of OX40 agonist ivuxolimab in advanced cancers. Whole-study context: Patients in dose escalation had liver, melanoma, kidney or head and neck cancers.

Per germline, CDR1 LGHNA and CDR2 YNFKEQ. The germline V and J ends were trimmed by 4 bases and 3 bases, with 13 bases remaining between them. The CDR3 contains 16 residues. Notes on the study in general: In general, CD8+ T cells held more expanded clones than CD4+ did, on average. Also showing low normalized T-cell clonal expansion were some of the nonresponders. CD4+ and CD8+ T cells in blood underwent clonal expansion by week 6 at 0.1 to 3.0 mg/kg.

Of note for this clone: What it binds is not known.

The method was immunoSEQ multiplex PCR; TCRdb's version includes in-frame clones alone and lacks a portion of them. The sample contains under 50,000 clones, 75% to 90% of which appear only once. The material was CD4+ or CD8+ T cells sorted from blood, obtained in a trial of the OX40 agonist ivuxolimab. The V call is TRBV4-2, the J call TRBJ2-6, with D maybe TRBD2 (6 bases). The sequence came from an adult with an advanced solid tumor such as melanoma, head and neck, liver or kidney cancer. In nucleotides, the CDR3 is TGTGCCAGCAGCCCCGAGTCGGGGGTTGGGGCCAACGTCCTGACTTTC. Protein: CASSPESGVGANVLTF.